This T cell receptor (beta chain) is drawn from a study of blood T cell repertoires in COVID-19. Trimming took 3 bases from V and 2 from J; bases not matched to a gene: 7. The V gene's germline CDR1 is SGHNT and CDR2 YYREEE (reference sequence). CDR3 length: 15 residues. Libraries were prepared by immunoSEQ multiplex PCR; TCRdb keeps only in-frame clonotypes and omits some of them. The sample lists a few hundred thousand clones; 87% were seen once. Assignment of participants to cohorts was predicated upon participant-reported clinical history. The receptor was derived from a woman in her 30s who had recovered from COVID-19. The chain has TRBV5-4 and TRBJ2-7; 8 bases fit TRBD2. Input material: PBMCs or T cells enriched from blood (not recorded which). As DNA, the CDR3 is TGTGCCAGCAGCTCCCGTAGCGGGGCCGCCTACGAGCAGTACTTC. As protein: CASSSRSGAAYEQYF. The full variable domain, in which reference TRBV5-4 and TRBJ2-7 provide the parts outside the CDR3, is ETGVTQSPTHLIKTRGQQVTLRCSSQSGHNTVSWYQQALGQGPQFIFQYYREEENGRGNFPPRFSGLQFPNYSSELNVNALELDDSALYLCASSSRSGAAYEQYFGPGTRLTVT.